The 22 T cell receptor beta chains listed next were all sequenced from one sample in a study of blood T cell repertoires in COVID-19. Clones were read by immunoSEQ multiplex PCR, and TCRdb kept only the in-frame ones, dropping some. The table records 75,000 to 80,000 clones, more than 75% of them present only once. Sequencing used peripheral blood. Receptors originate from a human donor in a cohort sampled during active COVID-19.

This chain links TRBV4-2 with TRBJ2-5; 9 bases agree with TRBD1. The length of the CDR3 is 15 residues. V lost 1 base to trimming and J lost 2 bases; unmatched junction nucleotides: 2. Germline lookup yields CDR1 LGHNA and CDR2 YNFKEQ. CDR3 in DNA: TGTGCCAGCAGCCAAGGGGACAGGGCGCAAGAGACCCAGTACTTC. Encoded protein: CASSQGDRAQETQYF.

The chain carries TRBV19 and TRBJ2-2, with TRBD1 matching over 9 bases. The CDR3 consists of 15 residues. Germline V gives CDR1 LNHDA, CDR2 SQIVND (reference sequence). The trim removed 6 bases at V and 4 bases at J, leaving 6 bases unmatched. This CDR3 is CASSSGQGGTGELFF. CDR3 nucleotides: TGTGCCAGTAGCTCGGGACAGGGAGGCACCGGGGAGCTGTTTTTT.

The chain recombines TRBV7-9 with TRBJ2-1; the D gene is possibly TRBD1 (6 bases). Germline V gene lookup returns CDR1 SEHNR and CDR2 FQNEAQ (reference sequence). Trimming removed 11 bases at V and 8 bases at J, with 16 bases between. CDR3 size: 12 residues. The CDR3 coding sequence is TGTGCCGGGGACAACCCCGCGGATGAGCAGTTCTTC. This encodes CAGDNPADEQFF.

The V gene is TRBV6-2 or TRBV6-3, the J gene TRBJ2-5; 13 bases fit TRBD2. This CDR3 has 15 amino acids. The V and J ends lost 6 bases and 3 bases, in that order; junction bases with no gene match: 4. Germline assignment: CDR1 MNHEY and CDR2 SVGEGT. In nucleotides, the CDR3 is TGTGCCAGCAGCTATGGGACTAGCGGGGAAGAGACCCAGTACTTC. Translation gives CASSYGTSGEETQYF.

The rearrangement links TRBV4-3 to TRBJ1-2; 7 nucleotides agree with TRBD1. The CDR3 length is 15 residues. V lost 1 base, J lost 4 bases, and 6 bases stayed unmatched. The germline V gene has CDR1 LGHNA and CDR2 YSLEER. The CDR3 sequence is CASSQARTGFYGYTF. The CDR3 DNA is TGCGCCAGCAGCCAAGCTCGGACAGGCTTCTATGGCTACACCTTC.

This clone came up once. V and J are TRBV7-6 and TRBJ2-1; 8 nucleotides align to TRBD1. There are 15 residues in the CDR3. Per germline, CDR1 SGHVS and CDR2 FNYEAQ. V dropped 4 bases and J dropped 5; count of bases not matched to a gene: 7. CDR3 residues: CASSSNGQGHNEQFF. Written as DNA, the CDR3 is TGTGCCAGCAGCTCGAACGGACAGGGACACAATGAGCAGTTCTTC.

V and J are TRBV24-1 and TRBJ2-2; 8 bases align to TRBD1. The V and J ends lost 4 bases and 7 bases, in that order; junction bases with no gene match: 10. CDR1 and CDR2 (germline): KGHDR, SFDVKD. This CDR3 spans 16 amino acids. DNA of the CDR3: TGTGCCACCAGTGACCCGCAGACAGGGGACCACGGGGAGCTGTTTTTT. Encoded protein: CATSDPQTGDHGELFF.

The CDR3 protein is CASSPPNTLRGYTDTQYF. For the CDR3, the DNA is TGTGCCAGCTCACCACCGAATACTTTGCGGGGGTACACAGATACGCAGTATTTT. V is TRBV18 and J is TRBJ2-3, with 7 bases matching TRBD2. The germline gives CDR1 KGHSH, CDR2 LQKENI. The CDR3 length is 18 residues. J lost 2 bases, V lost 0 bases, and 11 bases had no gene match.

The chain's CDR3 is CASSLTGATEAFF. The CDR3 nucleotides are TGTGCCAGCAGTCTTACAGGGGCCACTGAAGCTTTCTTT. The chain joins TRBV7-3 to TRBJ1-1; 7 bases line up with TRBD1. V was clipped by 6 bases and J by 4 bases; unmatched bases: 5. CDR1 and CDR2 (germline): SGHTA, FQGTGA. The CDR3 spans 13 residues. Full variable domain (missing parts from reference TRBV7-3 and TRBJ1-1): GAGVSQTPSNKVTEKGKYVELRCDPISGHTALYWYRQSLGQGPEFLIYFQGTGAADDSGLPNDRFFAVRPEGSVSTLKIQRTERGDSAVYLCASSLTGATEAFFGQGTRLTVV.

The chain joins TRBV19 to TRBJ1-3, with D tentatively TRBD1 (6 bases). The germline V gene has CDR1 LNHDA and CDR2 SQIVND (reference sequence). The CDR3 runs to 13 residues. V dropped 6 bases and J dropped 2 bases, with 8 bases sitting between them. The CDR3 DNA sequence: TGTGCCAGTAGACAGGGTCCTGGAAACACCATATATTTT. Residues: CASRQGPGNTIYF.

The chain joins TRBV27 to TRBJ2-1; 13 bases map to TRBD2. The V segment lost 5 bases and the J segment 7 bases; nucleotides outside the gene matches: 8. The CDR3 sequence is 16 residues long. CDR1 and CDR2 (germline): MNHEY, SMNVEV (reference sequence). CDR3 in DNA: TGTGCCAGCAGTCCCCGGACTAGCGGGGGTTGGAATGAGCAGTTCTTC. Residues: CASSPRTSGGWNEQFF.

For the CDR3, the DNA is TGTGCCAGCCAACCTGGGCATAGAACTGAAGCTTTCTTT. It encodes CASQPGHRTEAFF. The genes are TRBV6-5 and TRBJ1-1; D is undetermined. Looked up from germline, CDR1 is MNHEY and CDR2 is SVGAGI. The CDR3 is 13 amino acids. V was shortened by 8 bases and J by 5 bases, with 15 bases between the two germline ends.

A single count supports this clone. The genes are TRBV9 and TRBJ1-1; D gene unclear. Germline V gene data show CDR1 as SGDLS and CDR2 as YYNGEE. The CDR3 is made up of 15 amino acids. Trimming left V 4 bases short and J 5 bases short, with 18 bases between. The CDR3 DNA is TGTGCCAGCAGCCCGACCTCCTTCGACAAGACTGAAGCTTTCTTT. Translated, it gives CASSPTSFDKTEAFF. Complete variable domain (other parts from reference TRBV9 and TRBJ1-1): DSGVTQTPKHLITATGQRVTLRCSPRSGDLSVYWYQQSLDQGLQFLIQYYNGEERAKGNILERFSAQQFPDLHSELNLSSLELGDSALYFCASSPTSFDKTEAFFGQGTRLTVV.

This clone was found a few times. The chain recombines TRBV7-9 with TRBJ1-6, with a tentative D call TRBD1 (5 bases). The germline V and J ends were trimmed by 3 bases and 7 bases, with 7 bases remaining between them. This CDR3 spans 13 amino acids. Germline assignment: CDR1 SEHNR and CDR2 FQNEAQ (reference sequence). DNA of the CDR3: TGTGCCAGCAGCTTGTCAGGGAATTCACCCCTCCACTTT. The encoded protein is CASSLSGNSPLHF.

The CDR3 nucleotides read TGCGCCAGCAGCCAAGCTGGAGGCGGGGGGGCACGGGAGCAGTTCTTC. The encoded protein is CASSQAGGGGAREQFF. V usage is TRBV4-3 and J usage is TRBJ2-1; 9 bases agree with TRBD2. Germline values: CDR1 LGHNA, CDR2 YSLEER. J lost 10 bases, V lost 1 base, and 11 bases had no gene match. The CDR3 is 16 residues long.

The gene calls are TRBV15 and TRBJ1-1, with D maybe TRBD1 (6 bases). The germline V gene encodes CDR1 LNHNV and CDR2 YYDKDF (reference sequence). The V and J ends lost 1 base and 2 bases respectively, with 11 bases between them. The CDR3 spans 15 residues. The CDR3 spells CATSRGGGLNTEAFF. For the CDR3, the DNA is TGTGCCACCAGCAGAGGGGGGGGGCTAAACACTGAAGCTTTCTTT.

The chain has TRBV6-6 and TRBJ2-1; 9 nucleotides line up with TRBD1. CDR3 length: 15 amino acids. V dropped 5 bases and J dropped 5; count of bases not matched to a gene: 7. Germline V lookup: CDR1 MNHNY, CDR2 SVGAGI (reference sequence). CDR3 sequence reads: CASSPQGAGNNEQFF. The DNA of the CDR3 is TGTGCCAGCAGTCCACAGGGGGCGGGAAACAATGAGCAGTTCTTC.

The chain employs TRBV4-2 and TRBJ2-3; a weak D match, TRBD1 (5 bases). The CDR3 sequence is 15 residues long. The V end lost 0 bases, the J end lost 2 bases, and 9 bases lay between the germline ends. Germline V gene lookup returns CDR1 LGHNA and CDR2 YNFKEQ. The CDR3 region is CASSQDRQYTDTQYF. The CDR3 nucleotides are TGTGCCAGCAGCCAAGATCGACAGTACACAGATACGCAGTATTTT.

The chain is built from TRBV4-3 and TRBJ2-2; D perhaps matches TRBD2 (5 bases). This CDR3 contains 15 residues. The V and J ends lost 0 bases and 1 base respectively, with 6 bases between them. Germline CDR1 and CDR2: LGHNA and YSLEER. CDR3 region: CASSQELVNTGELFF. Here the CDR3 DNA reads TGCGCCAGCAGCCAAGAACTAGTGAACACCGGGGAGCTGTTTTTT.

This rearrangement joins TRBV6-1 to TRBJ2-5; 7 nucleotides line up with TRBD1. V gave up 1 base and J gave up 7 bases; unmatched junction bases: 12. This CDR3 is 16 amino acids long. Germline-derived CDR1 and CDR2 are MNHNS and SASEGT. This CDR3 is CASSEVGTGALVTQYF. The CDR3 DNA sequence: TGTGCCAGCAGTGAAGTAGGTACAGGGGCCCTCGTGACCCAGTACTTC.

The rearrangement uses TRBV9 and TRBJ2-5; D is uncertain. The CDR3 totals 15 residues. Per germline, CDR1 SGDLS and CDR2 YYNGEE. V gave up 0 bases and J gave up 1 base, with 10 bases separating them. In DNA form, the CDR3 reads TGTGCCAGCAGCGTAGGTCACAGCACCCAAGAGACCCAGTACTTC. Its protein is CASSVGHSTQETQYF.

This rearrangement joins TRBV19 to TRBJ2-5; D ambiguous. V lost 3 bases and J lost 2, with 10 bases in between. This CDR3 has 14 amino acids. Looked up from germline, CDR1 is LNHDA and CDR2 is SQIVND (reference sequence). Written as DNA, the CDR3 is TGTGCCAGTAGTATTCGTCTCTTACAAGAGACCCAGTACTTC. It translates to CASSIRLLQETQYF.